These 32 T cell receptor beta chains were sequenced from one sample in a study of technical replicates of blood from four donors. The protocol was immunoSEQ multiplex PCR, while the TCRdb copy is restricted to in-frame clones and leaves out a portion. This table has 95,000 or so clones, 85% to 95% appearing once. Sequencing was carried out using T cells isolated from PBMCs. Receptors originate from a human donor in good health.

V and J are TRBV4-2 and TRBJ1-2, with TRBD1 matching over 10 bases. J lost 6 bases, V lost 0 bases, and 1 base had no gene match. The CDR3 totals 14 residues. The germline V gene encodes CDR1 LGHNA and CDR2 YNFKEQ. The CDR3 loop is CASSQEGQGNGYTF. The CDR3, as DNA: TGTGCCAGCAGCCAAGAGGGACAGGGGAATGGCTACACCTTC.

The V gene is TRBV16, the J gene TRBJ2-1, with TRBD1 matching over 10 bases. The trim removed 2 bases at V and 7 bases at J, leaving 8 bases unmatched. Per the germline V gene, CDR1 is KGHSY and CDR2 is FQNENV. This CDR3 is built from 16 residues. The CDR3 nucleotides are TGTGCCAGCAGCCAACCTGGGACAGGGGCGAGGAATGAGCAGTTCTTC. The encoded protein is CASSQPGTGARNEQFF.

For this clone: The identical CDR3 is also encoded by other nucleotide sequences in the sample. This chain connects TRBV11-2 to TRBJ2-7; 12 bases line up with TRBD2. J lost 2 bases, V lost 5 bases, and 4 bases had no gene match. There are 15 residues in the CDR3. Germline-derived CDR1 and CDR2 are SGHAT and FQNNGV. The CDR3 is CASSPGLAGTYEQYF. For the CDR3, the DNA is TGTGCCAGCAGCCCCGGACTAGCGGGAACCTACGAGCAGTACTTC.

The chain couples TRBV15 to TRBJ1-3; no reliable D call. The V gene lost 0 bases and the J gene lost 0 bases, with 12 bases spanning the gap. Per germline, CDR1 LNHNV and CDR2 YYDKDF (reference sequence). This CDR3 comprises 17 residues. As DNA, the CDR3 is TGTGCCACCAGCAGAGATGAGGAACACTACTCTGGAAACACCATATATTTT. Translating gives CATSRDEEHYSGNTIYF. The full variable domain, its missing parts supplied by reference TRBV15 and TRBJ1-3, is DAMVIQNPRYQVTQFGKPVTLSCSQTLNHNVMYWYQQKSSQAPKLLFHYYDKDFNNEADTPDNFQSRRPNTSFCFLDIRSPGLGDTAMYLCATSRDEEHYSGNTIYFGEGSWLTVV.

CDR3 protein: CASSASVEKLFF. In nucleotides, the CDR3 is TGTGCCAGCAGTGCTAGTGTTGAAAAACTGTTTTTT. This rearrangement joins TRBV2 to TRBJ1-4; no clear D. Looked up from germline, CDR1 is SNHLY and CDR2 is FYNNEI. Trimming shortened V by 4 bases and J by 7 bases, and 7 bases separated the two germline ends. The CDR3 is 12 amino acids.

This chain connects TRBV11-2 to TRBJ2-7, with 10 nucleotides matching TRBD2. The V gene's germline CDR1 is SGHAT and CDR2 FQNNGV. There are 15 residues in the CDR3. The trim removed 3 bases at V and 2 bases at J, leaving 4 bases unmatched. CDR3 loop: CASSFTSGMAYEQYF. The CDR3 DNA reads as TGTGCCAGCAGCTTTACTAGCGGGATGGCCTACGAGCAGTACTTC.

The chain employs TRBV10-3 and TRBJ1-3; 7 nucleotides line up with TRBD1. CDR1 ENHRY and CDR2 SYGVKD come from the germline V gene. The CDR3 totals 12 residues. Germline trimming cut 11 bases from V and 4 bases from J; bases unmatched to any gene: 5. The CDR3 region is CAVGTVGNTIYF. The DNA of the CDR3 is TGTGCCGTTGGGACAGTAGGAAACACCATATATTTT.

The chain links TRBV28 to TRBJ1-2; 7 nucleotides align to TRBD1. The V and J ends lost 3 bases and 1 base, in that order; junction bases with no gene match: 11. CDR1 MDHEN and CDR2 SYDVKM come from the germline V gene. The length of the CDR3 is 17 residues. CDR3 sequence (DNA): TGTGCCAGCAGTTTTACAGGGGTAGGGAAATTTAACTATGGCTACACCTTC. As protein: CASSFTGVGKFNYGYTF.

This rearrangement joins TRBV18 to TRBJ2-5; a weak D match, TRBD2 (5 bases). The CDR3 is made up of 14 amino acids. From germline, CDR1 is KGHSH and CDR2 LQKENI. Trimming left V 2 bases short and J 5 bases short, with 12 bases between. Here the CDR3 DNA reads TGTGCCAGCTCACCAGCGGGTATCGAGGAGACCCAGTACTTC. Translation: CASSPAGIEETQYF.

The rearrangement joins TRBV2 to TRBJ2-1; 11 bases match TRBD2. From germline, CDR1 is SNHLY and CDR2 FYNNEI. The ends lost 6 bases at V and 3 bases at J; junction bases unmatched: 7. CDR3 size: 16 residues. CDR3 sequence: CASSTDTSGSYNEQFF. The CDR3 nucleotides are TGTGCCAGCAGCACTGATACTAGCGGGAGCTACAATGAGCAGTTCTTC. Supplemented by reference TRBV2 and TRBJ2-1, the full variable domain reads EPEVTQTPSHQVTQMGQEVILRCVPISNHLYFYWYRQILGQKVEFLVSFYNNEISEKSEIFDDQFSVERPDGSNFTLKIRSTKLEDSAMYFCASSTDTSGSYNEQFFGPGTRLTVL.

This clone occurred once. The chain carries TRBV6-1 and TRBJ2-5, with TRBD1 matching over 7 bases. Germline V CDR1 and CDR2: MNHNS, SASEGT. J was trimmed by 7 bases and V by 2 bases; bases with no gene match: 10. The CDR3 consists of 15 residues. The chain's CDR3 is CASSELTGSVATQYF. The DNA for the CDR3 is TGTGCCAGCAGTGAACTGACAGGGTCCGTCGCGACCCAGTACTTC.

The CDR3 loop reads CASSLQGVDTGELFF. The CDR3 bases are TGTGCCAGCAGCTTACAGGGGGTCGACACCGGGGAGCTGTTTTTT. The gene calls are TRBV7-9 and TRBJ2-2, with 7 bases fitting TRBD1. The ends lost 2 bases at V and 3 bases at J; junction bases unmatched: 3. This CDR3 contains 15 residues. Germline CDR1 and CDR2: SEHNR and FQNEAQ (reference sequence).

This clone has more than one count but fewer than ten. The gene calls are TRBV11-2 and TRBJ2-2; 9 bases line up with TRBD1. The trim removed 4 bases at V and 4 bases at J, leaving 13 bases unmatched. The CDR3 consists of 18 residues. Germline V gene lookup returns CDR1 SGHAT and CDR2 FQNNGV. The CDR3 protein is CASSSNLWDRVSTGELFF. CDR3 sequence (DNA): TGTGCCAGCAGCTCAAACCTCTGGGACAGGGTATCCACCGGGGAGCTGTTTTTT.

V is TRBV6-5 and J is TRBJ2-7; 7 bases are a match to TRBD1. V shed 4 bases, J shed 3 bases, and the junction held 6 bases outside the gene matches. The CDR3 runs 14 residues. Germline lookup yields CDR1 MNHEY and CDR2 SVGAGI. In nucleotides, the CDR3 is TGTGCCAGCAGTTGGGACGGGACAGACTACGAGCAGTACTTC. It codes for CASSWDGTDYEQYF.

The chain couples TRBV4-3 to TRBJ2-7; 9 nucleotides agree with TRBD2. The CDR3 extends over 15 amino acids. Germline CDR1 LGHNA, CDR2 YSLEER. After removal of 2 bases from V and 2 bases from J, the junction contained 4 bases not matched to a gene. The CDR3 DNA reads as TGCGCCAGCAGCCAATTTAGCGGGAGAACCTACGAGCAGTACTTC. This codes for CASSQFSGRTYEQYF.

The V call is TRBV19, the J call TRBJ1-3; 8 bases fit TRBD1. Germline V gives CDR1 LNHDA, CDR2 SQIVND (reference sequence). Trimming cost V 2 bases and J 2 bases; bases outside gene matches: 2. This CDR3 comprises 15 residues. The CDR3 bases are TGTGCCAGTAGTATATCCAGGGGGCCTGGAAACACCATATATTTT. The encoded protein is CASSISRGPGNTIYF.

This sequence joins TRBV20-1 and TRBJ2-3; D unclear. CDR1 and CDR2 from the germline V gene are DFQATT and SNEGSKA (reference sequence). This CDR3 is built from 11 residues. The CDR3 DNA reads as TGCAGCGGAGTCCCGGTCGGTACGCAGTATTTT. The encoded protein is CSGVPVGTQYF.

This clone was counted a single time. This sequence joins TRBV15 and TRBJ1-5; the D gene is possibly TRBD1 (5 bases). V was clipped by 0 bases and J by 3 bases, with 9 bases between them. The length of the CDR3 is 15 residues. Germline loops: CDR1 LNHNV, CDR2 YYDKDF (reference sequence). This CDR3 reads CATSRDGANNQPQHF. In DNA, the CDR3 is TGTGCCACCAGCAGAGATGGGGCTAACAATCAGCCCCAGCATTTT. Full variable domain (remainder filled in from reference TRBV15 and TRBJ1-5): DAMVIQNPRYQVTQFGKPVTLSCSQTLNHNVMYWYQQKSSQAPKLLFHYYDKDFNNEADTPDNFQSRRPNTSFCFLDIRSPGLGDTAMYLCATSRDGANNQPQHFGDGTRLSIL.

V is TRBV11-3 and J is TRBJ1-3; 7 nucleotides match TRBD1. V shed 8 bases, J shed 0 bases, and the junction held 13 bases outside the gene matches. Per germline, CDR1 SGHNT and CDR2 YENEEA. The CDR3 runs 17 residues. The CDR3 sequence is CASGHIRDSVSGNTIYF. In DNA, the CDR3 is TGTGCCAGCGGCCACATCCGGGACAGCGTCTCTGGAAACACCATATATTTT.

The genes are TRBV6-4 and TRBJ1-3; possible D gene TRBD1, 6 bases. Germline CDR1 MRHNA, CDR2 SNTAGT. Trimming took off 10 bases at V and 4 bases at J, with 14 bases between the two ends. The CDR3 contains 13 residues. CDR3: CATYPGVGNTIYF. The CDR3 DNA reads TGTGCCACCTACCCAGGGGTCGGAAACACCATATATTTT.

The gene calls are TRBV4-3 and TRBJ2-1; 8 bases fit TRBD2. Germline CDR1 LGHNA, CDR2 YSLEER. This CDR3 is 15 amino acids long. V lost 4 bases and J lost 4; bases outside the gene matches: 6. The CDR3 bases are TGCGCCAGCAGCCTGGCACTAGCGGCTTACAATGAGCAGTTCTTC. It specifies CASSLALAAYNEQFF.

This clone was detected only once. The chain employs TRBV9 and TRBJ2-1; D might be TRBD2 (7 bases). The CDR3 is 16 amino acids. Germline V gives CDR1 SGDLS, CDR2 YYNGEE. Trimming took off 0 bases at V and 7 bases at J, with 17 bases between the two ends. Here the CDR3 DNA reads TGTGCCAGCAGCGTAGAGGGGGGGTTTTTTGTAAATGAGCAGTTCTTC. Protein sequence: CASSVEGGFFVNEQFF.

This chain uses TRBV9 with TRBJ2-1; 10 nucleotides align to TRBD2. This CDR3 region has 16 residues. Losses at the gene ends were 3 bases for V and 6 bases for J; bases not matched to a gene: 9. The germline gives CDR1 SGDLS, CDR2 YYNGEE. CDR3 sequence reads: CASSAGSSGGFNEQFF. The CDR3 coding sequence is TGTGCCAGCAGCGCGGGCTCTAGCGGGGGCTTCAATGAGCAGTTCTTC.

The gene calls are TRBV7-8 and TRBJ2-7, with a possible D match to TRBD1 (6 bases). The CDR3 totals 14 residues. V was trimmed by 5 bases and J by 3 bases, leaving 14 bases between them. Germline CDR1 is SGHVS and CDR2 is FQNEAQ. The CDR3 DNA follows: TGTGCCAGCAGCCGCCGGGACACCCTCTACGAGCAGTACTTC. Protein: CASSRRDTLYEQYF.

This chain links TRBV9 with TRBJ1-2; the match to TRBD1 covers 10 bases. This CDR3 contains 14 residues. Losses at the gene ends were 4 bases for V and 5 bases for J; bases not matched to a gene: 5. Germline assignment: CDR1 SGDLS and CDR2 YYNGEE. For the CDR3, the DNA is TGTGCCAGCAGCCCAGGGACAGGGGCTTATGGCTACACCTTC. Protein sequence: CASSPGTGAYGYTF. Supplemented by reference TRBV9 and TRBJ1-2, the full variable domain reads DSGVTQTPKHLITATGQRVTLRCSPRSGDLSVYWYQQSLDQGLQFLIQYYNGEERAKGNILERFSAQQFPDLHSELNLSSLELGDSALYFCASSPGTGAYGYTFGSGTRLTVV.

In DNA, the CDR3 is TGTGCCTGGAAAGTTTCCTGGGGCATGACCGGGGAGCTGTTTTTT. Protein sequence: CAWKVSWGMTGELFF. The rearrangement links TRBV30 to TRBJ2-2; D is perhaps TRBD1 (5 bases). The V gene's germline CDR1 is GTSNPN and CDR2 SVGIG (reference sequence). The CDR3 sequence is 15 residues long. The germline V and J ends were trimmed by 4 bases and 5 bases, with 17 bases remaining between them.

This sequence joins TRBV10-3 and TRBJ2-3; 13 bases line up with TRBD2. V shed 6 bases and J 4 bases; nucleotides not matched to a gene: 4. CDR1 is ENHRY and CDR2 is SYGVKD in the germline V gene. The CDR3 sequence is 15 residues long. CDR3 DNA sequence: TGTGCCATCAGCGGACTAGCGGGAGAGGCAGATACGCAGTATTTT. Translation gives CAISGLAGEADTQYF.

The chain carries TRBV25-1 and TRBJ2-7; TRBD1 matches 9 bases. The length of the CDR3 is 16 residues. V trimming: 5 bases; J trimming: 4 bases; junction bases outside the gene matches: 12. Germline assignment: CDR1 MGHDK and CDR2 SYGVNS. CDR3 DNA sequence: TGTGCCAGCAGTCACCCTCCGGGACAGGGTCCGTACGAGCAGTACTTC. Protein: CASSHPPGQGPYEQYF.

This chain links TRBV7-6 with TRBJ1-2, with D unclear. Per germline, CDR1 SGHVS and CDR2 FNYEAQ. V was cut by 1 base and J by 8 bases, with 11 bases left in between. The CDR3 covers 13 residues. DNA for the CDR3: TGTGCCAGCAGCTTAGAACCCACTCAAGGCTACACCTTC. Amino acids: CASSLEPTQGYTF. Looking up the rest from reference TRBV7-6 and TRBJ1-2 gives the full variable domain: GAGVSQSPRYKVTKRGQDVALRCDPISGHVSLYWYRQALGQGPEFLTYFNYEAQQDKSGLPNDRFSAERPEGSISTLTIQRTEQRDSAMYRCASSLEPTQGYTFGSGTRLTVV.

The chain links TRBV30 to TRBJ2-7; D ambiguous. Germline CDR1 reads GTSNPN; CDR2 reads SVGIG (reference sequence). This CDR3 comprises 14 residues. Between the trimmed V and J ends, which lost 3 bases and 5 bases, there was a span of 17 bases. CDR3 amino acids: CAWSDIAIWDEQYF. DNA for the CDR3: TGTGCCTGGAGCGACATTGCTATCTGGGACGAGCAGTACTTC. The full variable domain, its missing parts supplied by reference TRBV30 and TRBJ2-7, is SQTIHQWPATLVQPVGSPLSLECTVEGTSNPNLYWYRQAAGRGLQLLFYSVGIGQISSEVPQNLSASRPQDRQFILSSKKLLLSDSGFYLCAWSDIAIWDEQYFGPGTRLTVT.

The V call is TRBV19, the J call TRBJ1-1; D is unclear. V was pared by 5 bases and J by 1 base, with 5 bases between. The CDR3 runs to 12 residues. Germline V gene lookup returns CDR1 LNHDA and CDR2 SQIVND (reference sequence). The CDR3 region is CASSVQNTEAFF. The CDR3 coding sequence is TGTGCCAGTAGTGTCCAGAACACTGAAGCTTTCTTT.

The chain combines TRBV27 with TRBJ1-3; D is ambiguous. With 0 bases removed from V and 0 bases from J, the gap between germline ends came to 6 bases. This CDR3 spans 15 amino acids. Germline V CDR1 and CDR2: MNHEY, SMNVEV (reference sequence). The CDR3 sequence is CASSLSRSSGNTIYF. DNA of the CDR3: TGTGCCAGCAGTTTATCTCGGAGCTCTGGAAACACCATATATTTT.